This is a list of T cell receptor beta chains from one sample in a study of human thymus T cells. Some clones are missing from TCRdb's copy, which holds only in-frame ones; the method was immunoSEQ multiplex PCR. The sample yields around 45,000 clones, roughly 94% seen once. Specimen: blood. These receptors were collected from a girl less than two years old with a congenital heart defect but otherwise immunologically healthy. Both conserved end residues are part of each CDR3. A D gene is named only where the DNA matches it firmly. Clone size appears in some rows only: once, few, many, or a class for an expanded clone.

>TRBV19|TRBJ1-1|NA|NA
CASSIVGVEGTEAFF
TGTGCCAGTAGTATCGTAGGGGTGGAGGGAACTGAAGCTTTCTTT
>TRBV6-5|TRBJ2-3|NA|NA
CASSYSRPPNTDTQYF
TGTGCCAGCAGTTACTCGAGACCCCCTAACACAGATACGCAGTATTTT
>TRBV5-5|TRBJ1-1|NA|NA
CASSAHREGIEAFF
TGTGCCAGCAGCGCCCACAGGGAAGGGATTGAAGCTTTCTTT
>TRBV19|TRBJ2-2|NA|NA
CASSSLGPGELFF
TGTGCCAGTAGTAGCCTTGGACCCGGGGAGCTGTTTTTT
>TRBV7-3|TRBJ2-1|TRBD2|few
CASSLTGGPNEQFF
TGTGCCAGCAGCTTAACGGGAGGGCCCAATGAGCAGTTCTTC
>TRBV7-9|TRBJ2-7|TRBD1|NA
CASSLGQGDYEQYF
TGTGCCAGCAGCTTAGGTCAGGGGGACTACGAGCAGTACTTC
>TRBV7-9|TRBJ2-5|NA|NA
CASSLVNPEGETQYF
TGTGCCAGCAGCTTAGTCAACCCGGAGGGAGAGACCCAGTACTTC
>TRBV18|TRBJ1-2|NA|NA
CASSPPGTGRRGGYTF
TGTGCCAGCTCACCGCCCGGGACTGGGCGCAGGGGAGGCTACACCTTC
>TRBV10-3|TRBJ1-2|TRBD1|NA
CAISERQGAGGYTF
TGTGCCATCAGTGAGAGGCAGGGGGCGGGAGGCTACACCTTC
>TRBV19|TRBJ2-5|NA|NA
CASSPHSQETQYF
TGTGCCAGTAGTCCCCATAGCCAAGAGACCCAGTACTTC
>TRBV11-1|TRBJ2-2|TRBD1|NA
CASSIDRGLPSGELFF
TGTGCCAGCAGCATAGACAGGGGGCTGCCAAGCGGGGAGCTGTTTTTT
>TRBV14|TRBJ2-1|NA|NA
CASSQRSGTASRNEQFF
TGTGCCAGCAGCCAAAGAAGCGGGACAGCGAGCCGCAATGAGCAGTTCTTC
>TRBV18|TRBJ2-1|NA|NA
CASSPRRGQFF
TGTGCCAGCTCCCCTAGGAGAGGGCAGTTCTTC
>TRBV10-3|TRBJ2-2|TRBD2|NA
CAISQAGGITGELFF
TGTGCCATCAGCCAAGCGGGAGGTATCACCGGGGAGCTGTTTTTT
>TRBV5-4|TRBJ2-4|NA|NA
CASSLYAGPKNIQYF
TGTGCCAGCAGCTTGTACGCGGGCCCAAAAAACATTCAGTACTTC
>TRBV5-1|TRBJ2-1|NA|NA
CASSLGVGYSYNEQFF
TGCGCCAGCAGCTTGGGGGTGGGTTACTCCTACAATGAGCAGTTCTTC